These 15 T cell receptor beta chains share one sample of origin, sequenced in a study of blood T cell repertoires in COVID-19. The method was immunoSEQ multiplex PCR; TCRdb's version includes in-frame clones alone and lacks a portion of them. The data show 200,000 to 300,000 clones, with 84% seen just once and 4.2% held by the top ten. Sequencing used peripheral blood. The source of these receptors is a man aged 55 to 70 with acute or convalescent COVID-19.

The rearrangement links TRBV29-1 to TRBJ1-2; possibly TRBD1 for D (5 bases). This CDR3 has 14 amino acids. Germline V gene lookup returns CDR1 SQVTM and CDR2 ANQGSEA. Trimming took 3 bases from V and 3 from J, leaving 14 bases between them. This CDR3 is CSVDAREAYYGYTF. The CDR3 DNA follows: TGCAGCGTTGATGCCAGGGAGGCCTACTATGGCTACACCTTC.

V usage is TRBV10-3 and J usage is TRBJ1-1, with D possibly TRBD1 on 6 matching bases. V shed 6 bases and J shed 3 bases, with 11 bases lying between them. Germline V gene data show CDR1 as ENHRY and CDR2 as SYGVKD. The CDR3 covers 13 residues. Here the CDR3 DNA reads TGTGCCATCAGCCCAGCAGGGGACACTGAAGCTTTCTTT. Residues: CAISPAGDTEAFF.

The gene calls are TRBV5-8 and TRBJ2-7; D gene unclear. This CDR3 is built from 12 residues. CDR1 is SGHTS, CDR2 YDEGEE, per germline. V lost 2 bases and J 4 bases, leaving 7 bases between the germline ends. In DNA, the CDR3 is TGTGCCAGCAGCTTACAACCTTACGAGCAGTACTTC. Encoded protein: CASSLQPYEQYF.

The chain is built from TRBV10-1 and TRBJ1-2; tentative D call: TRBD1 (6 bases). V lost 6 bases to trimming and J lost 4 bases, with 12 bases between them. The germline V gene has CDR1 WNHNN and CDR2 SYGVQD (reference sequence). This CDR3 is built from 13 residues. This CDR3 reads CASSRETGYGYTF. The CDR3 region has the DNA TGCGCCAGCAGCAGGGAGACAGGCTATGGCTACACCTTC.

CDR3 nucleotide sequence: TGTGCCACCAGCAGAGAATTCTCTGGGACAGCTAATTCACCCCTCCACTTT. Its translation: CATSREFSGTANSPLHF. This rearrangement joins TRBV15 to TRBJ1-6; 7 nucleotides agree with TRBD1. CDR3 length equals 17 residues. Germline V gives CDR1 LNHNV, CDR2 YYDKDF (reference sequence). J gave up 6 bases and V 0 bases, and 8 bases lay outside the gene matches.

This chain joins TRBV11-2 and TRBJ1-4, with no clear D. The CDR3 totals 14 residues. V lost 5 bases and J 2 bases, leaving 9 bases between the germline ends. Germline assignment: CDR1 SGHAT and CDR2 FQNNGV. The CDR3 region is CASSQAGTNEKLFF. In DNA form, the CDR3 reads TGTGCCAGCAGCCAGGCGGGTACTAATGAAAAACTGTTTTTT.

The gene calls are TRBV11-2 and TRBJ1-1; TRBD1 is a possible D gene (6 bases). Trimming shortened V by 1 base and J by 3 bases, and 6 bases separated the two germline ends. Per the germline V gene, CDR1 is SGHAT and CDR2 is FQNNGV. This CDR3 spans 13 amino acids. The CDR3 region has the DNA TGTGCCAGCAGCTTAGGGGGGCACACTGAAGCTTTCTTT. Protein sequence: CASSLGGHTEAFF.

This chain joins TRBV5-5 and TRBJ2-1, with 9 nucleotides matching TRBD1. The CDR3 consists of 14 residues. CDR1 and CDR2 from the germline V gene are SGHKS and YYEKEE (reference sequence). V shed 4 bases, J shed 6 bases, and the junction held 5 bases outside the gene matches. The CDR3 reads CASSPGTGSNEQFF. CDR3 sequence (DNA): TGTGCCAGCAGCCCCGGGACAGGGAGCAATGAGCAGTTCTTC.

This clone came up once. The rearrangement links TRBV6-5 to TRBJ2-7, with TRBD1 identical over 8 bases. Germline CDR1 reads MNHEY; CDR2 reads SVGAGI. The CDR3 is 12 amino acids. Germline trimming cut 8 bases from V and 2 bases from J; bases unmatched to any gene: 2. The DNA for the CDR3 is TGTGCCAGCCGGGACAGGACCTACGAGCAGTACTTC. Amino acids: CASRDRTYEQYF.

This chain connects TRBV28 to TRBJ2-3; perhaps TRBD1 as D (5 bases). Germline V lookup: CDR1 MDHEN, CDR2 SYDVKM. The germline V and J ends were trimmed by 6 bases and 4 bases, with 17 bases remaining between them. The CDR3 consists of 15 residues. The DNA of the CDR3 is TGTGCCAGCAGCCCAATTCCCCTCAGGGCAGATACGCAGTATTTT. Amino acid sequence: CASSPIPLRADTQYF.

This chain connects TRBV6-5 to TRBJ2-7; TRBD2 aligns across 11 bases. The ends lost 6 bases at V and 3 bases at J; junction bases unmatched: 7. Germline CDR1 is MNHEY and CDR2 is SVGAGI. This CDR3 spans 15 amino acids. The chain's CDR3 is CASSRGTSGLYEQYF. The CDR3, as DNA: TGTGCCAGCAGCCGTGGGACTAGCGGACTCTACGAGCAGTACTTC.

Worth noting for this clone: The DNA is omitted, as the CDR3 cannot be located on it reliably, and the CDR3 follows TCRdb's listing. J is TRBJ2-4 and V is TRBV28; TRBD1, the D gene given by the table, was not confirmed from the DNA. The CDR3 spans 14 residues, counting both ends. The germline CDR1 and CDR2 sequences are MDHEN and SYDVKM. This CDR3 is CASSFRARANIQYF.

The chain uses TRBV11-1 and TRBJ2-5; 7 nucleotides agree with TRBD2. The CDR3 consists of 14 residues. Germline values: CDR1 SGHAT, CDR2 FQDESV (reference sequence). V lost 6 bases, J lost 0 bases, and 4 bases stayed unmatched. DNA of the CDR3: TGTGCCAGCAGAGAGCGGGGCCACCAAGAGACCCAGTACTTC. Encoded protein: CASRERGHQETQYF.

The chain recombines TRBV11-1 with TRBJ2-5, with 10 bases identical to TRBD1. The CDR3 extends over 15 amino acids. CDR1 SGHAT and CDR2 FQDESV come from the germline V gene (reference sequence). V lost 5 bases, J lost 4 bases, and 7 bases stayed unmatched. As DNA, the CDR3 is TGTGCCAGCAGCGAAGGACAGGGGGTGACAGAGACCCAGTACTTC. Protein product: CASSEGQGVTETQYF.

This clone was seen more than once but under ten times. The junction shows a germline mismatch at one end, possibly a read error. The gene calls are TRBV4-1 and TRBJ1-3, with TRBD1 matching 8 bases. The CDR3 is 15 amino acids. Germline V CDR1 and CDR2: MGHRA, YSYEKL. CDR3 nucleotide sequence: TGCGCCAGCAGCACACAGACAGGGGCTGGGAACACCATATATTTT. Protein sequence: CASSTQTGAGNTIYF.